This entry lists 14 T cell receptor beta chains sequenced from one sample in a study of T cells in Graves' hyperthyroidism and ophthalmopathy. Researchers took RNA transcripts and amplified the TCR beta CDR3 regions from them. The TCR CDR3 first-round RT-PCR relied on the HTBI primer set. TCRdb processed the multiplex PCR reads anew with MiXCR; each CDR3 protein has one entry. The sample lists under 350,000 distinct CDR3 sequences; approximately 15% were seen once. Sequences were obtained from blood. All receptors come from a woman aged 55-69 years with Graves' ophthalmopathy.

This clonotype was observed many times. The rearrangement joins TRBV27 to TRBJ1-2; TRBD1 might be the D (6 bases). Trimming removed 0 bases at V and 6 bases at J, with 14 bases between. Germline loops: CDR1 MNHEY, CDR2 SMNVEV (reference sequence). The CDR3 is 15 residues long. CDR3 residues: CASSLSRGGADGYTF. DNA of the CDR3: TGTGCCAGCAGTTTATCGAGGGGGGGGGCGGATGGCTACACCTTC.

This clonotype was seen at least ten times. The V and J genes are TRBV11-2 and TRBJ2-7; 14 bases match TRBD2. The junction had 5 bases not matched to a gene; V was cut back by 5 bases and J by 8 bases. CDR3 size: 14 residues. Germline CDR1 reads SGHAT; CDR2 reads FQNNGV. CDR3 protein: CASSQTSGGAQQYF. The CDR3 nucleotides read TGTGCCAGCAGCCAGACTAGCGGGGGGGCCCAGCAGTACTTC.

This chain uses TRBV30 with TRBJ2-3; TRBD2 matches 14 bases. CDR3 size: 14 residues. Germline CDR1 is GTSNPN and CDR2 is SVGIG (reference sequence). V gave up 2 bases and J gave up 8 bases; unmatched junction bases: 3. The CDR3 DNA follows: TGTGCCTGGAGTCGCGGGACTAGCGGGAGTACGCAGTATTTT. This translates into CAWSRGTSGSTQYF.

At least ten counts were recorded for this clonotype. The V and J genes are TRBV27 and TRBJ2-7; the match to TRBD2 covers 11 bases. CDR1 MNHEY and CDR2 SMNVEV come from the germline V gene (reference sequence). Trimming took 1 base from V and 4 from J; bases not matched to a gene: 6. CDR3 length equals 16 residues. The CDR3 region is CASSLFGTSGIYEQYF. As DNA, the CDR3 is TGTGCCAGCAGTTTATTTGGGACTAGCGGCATTTACGAGCAGTACTTC.

The chain combines TRBV28 with TRBJ1-1; no firm D call. Trimming stripped 6 bases from V and 6 bases from J, with 8 bases between. This CDR3 has 11 residues. Germline V gene sequence: CDR1 MDHEN, CDR2 SYDVKM. CDR3 sequence reads: CASSRAAEAFF. The CDR3 DNA reads TGTGCCAGCAGCCGGGCGGCTGAAGCTTTCTTT. Full variable domain (rest looked up from reference TRBV28 and TRBJ1-1): DVKVTQSSRYLVKRTGEKVFLECVQDMDHENMFWYRQDPGLGLRLIYFSYDVKMKEKGDIPEGYSVSREKKERFSLILESASTNQTSMYLCASSRAAEAFFGQGTRLTVV.

J is TRBJ1-5 and V is TRBV19; D is uncertain. Germline CDR1 is LNHDA and CDR2 is SQIVND (reference sequence). Trimming took off 10 bases at V and 0 bases at J, with 10 bases between the two ends. The CDR3 sequence is 13 residues long. In DNA, the CDR3 is TGTGCCACCGGACTGAATAGCAATCAGCCCCAGCATTTT. It encodes CATGLNSNQPQHF.

The rearrangement links TRBV5-6 to TRBJ2-1; perhaps TRBD1 as D (6 bases). V was shortened by 2 bases and J by 1 base, with 10 bases between the two germline ends. The CDR3 consists of 15 residues. Germline CDR1 reads SGHDT; CDR2 reads YYEEEE. CDR3 nucleotide sequence: TGTGCCAGCAGCTTCCTCAGGGGATCCTACAATGAGCAGTTCTTC. Translating gives CASSFLRGSYNEQFF.

This clonotype was counted between two and nine times. The chain has TRBV29-1 and TRBJ1-1; D may be TRBD1 (6 bases). Per germline, CDR1 SQVTM and CDR2 ANQGSEA. The CDR3 has 12 amino acids. The germline V and J ends were trimmed by 3 bases and 8 bases, with 13 bases remaining between them. CDR3 sequence (DNA): TGCAGCGTTGACGTGGACAGAGCCGAAGCTTTCTTT. Encoded protein: CSVDVDRAEAFF.

There are many counts of this clonotype. The chain recombines TRBV2 with TRBJ2-2; D unclear. Germline V gene sequence: CDR1 SNHLY, CDR2 FYNNEI. V shed 0 bases and J shed 5 bases, with 16 bases lying between them. The CDR3 runs to 17 residues. The CDR3 protein is CASSEAGYPPLTGELFF. DNA of the CDR3: TGTGCCAGCAGTGAAGCTGGGTACCCGCCCTTGACCGGGGAGCTGTTTTTT.

The chain joins TRBV6-6 to TRBJ2-5, with D perhaps TRBD2 (5 bases). This CDR3 region has 16 residues. The germline V and J ends were trimmed by 0 bases and 1 base, with 12 bases remaining between them. Germline lookup yields CDR1 MNHNY and CDR2 SVGAGI (reference sequence). The CDR3 nucleotides are TGTGCCAGCAGTTACTCGTCGGGGTTGGCCCAAGAGACCCAGTACTTC. Translated: CASSYSSGLAQETQYF.

This clonotype appeared many times. The CDR3 DNA reads TGCGCCAGCAGCTTGTTCGGGGGCGACACCGGGGAGCTGTTTTTT. Translated, it gives CASSLFGGDTGELFF. The rearrangement links TRBV5-1 to TRBJ2-2; D possibly uses TRBD1 or TRBD2 (6 bases each). Germline V lookup: CDR1 SGHRS, CDR2 YFSETQ. Trimming shortened V by 1 base and J by 3 bases, and 10 bases separated the two germline ends. This CDR3 is 15 amino acids long.

The table lists this clonotype with a few counts. This sequence joins TRBV9 and TRBJ2-5; the match to TRBD1 covers 10 bases. This CDR3 is built from 15 residues. CDR1 is SGDLS, CDR2 YYNGEE, per germline. V lost 2 bases to trimming and J lost 5 bases; unmatched junction nucleotides: 6. In nucleotides, the CDR3 is TGTGCCAGCAGCGTGACAGGGGGCATTGGGGAGACCCAGTACTTC. Its protein is CASSVTGGIGETQYF. Full variable domain (remainder filled in from reference TRBV9 and TRBJ2-5): DSGVTQTPKHLITATGQRVTLRCSPRSGDLSVYWYQQSLDQGLQFLIQYYNGEERAKGNILERFSAQQFPDLHSELNLSSLELGDSALYFCASSVTGGIGETQYFGPGTRLLVL.

In this sample, this clonotype turned up many times. This chain links TRBV11-2 with TRBJ2-2; unclear D gene. The V gene lost 3 bases and the J gene lost 6 bases, with 8 bases spanning the gap. The CDR3 is 13 amino acids. The V gene's germline CDR1 is SGHAT and CDR2 FQNNGV. This CDR3 reads CASSFPSAGELFF. The CDR3 DNA reads as TGTGCCAGCAGCTTCCCCAGCGCCGGGGAGCTGTTTTTT.

The rearrangement uses TRBV6-5 and TRBJ1-2; 7 nucleotides align to TRBD1. The CDR3 consists of 13 residues. The germline V gene encodes CDR1 MNHEY and CDR2 SVGAGI. After removal of 2 bases from V and 6 bases from J, the junction contained 3 bases not matched to a gene. CDR3 residues: CASSYDRDHGYTF. DNA of the CDR3: TGTGCCAGCAGTTACGACAGGGATCATGGCTACACCTTC.